The 2 T cell receptor beta chains reported below all come from one sample, sequenced in a study of blood T cell repertoires in COVID-19. The method was immunoSEQ multiplex PCR; TCRdb's version includes in-frame clones alone and lacks a portion of them. Of about 160,000 clones in the sample, roughly 91% were seen once. Sequencing was carried out using peripheral blood. Receptors originate from a woman between 50 and 59 years old with acute or convalescent COVID-19.

The chain employs TRBV6-5 and TRBJ1-3; TRBD1 matches 7 bases. The V gene end was trimmed by 5 bases and the J gene end by 2 bases; junction bases not matched to a gene: 3. This CDR3 region has 14 residues. Per the germline V gene, CDR1 is MNHEY and CDR2 is SVGAGI. In DNA form, the CDR3 reads TGTGCCAGCAGTATAGGACAGGCTGGAAACACCATATATTTT. Protein product: CASSIGQAGNTIYF.

V usage is TRBV14 and J usage is TRBJ2-3; 13 nucleotides agree with TRBD2. Trimming cost V 5 bases and J 5 bases; bases outside gene matches: 13. CDR3 length equals 18 residues. Germline lookup yields CDR1 SGHDN and CDR2 FVKESK. Here the CDR3 DNA reads TGTGCCAGCAGCAGGCGGACTAGCGGGGGCTACGCAAGAGATACGCAGTATTTT. Protein: CASSRRTSGGYARDTQYF.